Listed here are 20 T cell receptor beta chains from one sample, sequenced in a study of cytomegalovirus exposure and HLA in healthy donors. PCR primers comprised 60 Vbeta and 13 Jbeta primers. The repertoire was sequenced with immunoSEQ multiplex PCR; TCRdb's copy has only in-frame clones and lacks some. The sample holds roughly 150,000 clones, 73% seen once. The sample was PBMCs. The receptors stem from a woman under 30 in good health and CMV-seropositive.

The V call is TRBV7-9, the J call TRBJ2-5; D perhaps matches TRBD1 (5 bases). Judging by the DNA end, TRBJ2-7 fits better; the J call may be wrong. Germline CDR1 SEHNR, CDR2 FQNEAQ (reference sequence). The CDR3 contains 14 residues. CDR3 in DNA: TGTGCCAGCAGCTTAGCAGGGGTGGGTGACGAGCAGTACTTC. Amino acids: CASSLAGVGDEQYF.

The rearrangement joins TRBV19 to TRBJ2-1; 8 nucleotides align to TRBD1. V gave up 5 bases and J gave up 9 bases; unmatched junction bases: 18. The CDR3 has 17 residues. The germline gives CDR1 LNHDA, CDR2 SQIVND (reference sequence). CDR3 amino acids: CASSSTPGTGDFLEQFF. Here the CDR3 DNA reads TGTGCCAGTAGTTCCACACCCGGGACAGGTGACTTTCTTGAGCAGTTCTTC.

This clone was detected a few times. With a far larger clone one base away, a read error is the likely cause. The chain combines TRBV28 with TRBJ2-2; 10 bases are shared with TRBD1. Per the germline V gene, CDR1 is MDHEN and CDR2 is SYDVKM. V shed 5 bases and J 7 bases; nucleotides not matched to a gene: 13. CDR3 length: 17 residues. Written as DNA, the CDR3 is TGTGCCAGCAGTCTCACAACGACAGGGGGCGCGCACGGGGAGCTGTTTTTT. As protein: CASSLTTTGGAHGELFF.

The CDR3 DNA reads as TGCGCCAGCAGCTTCGGGGGACCCGACGAGACTGAAGCTTTCTTT. Amino acids: CASSFGGPDETEAFF. The chain carries TRBV5-1 and TRBJ1-1; a possible D gene is TRBD1 (5 bases). Germline CDR1 SGHRS, CDR2 YFSETQ. Trimming took off 2 bases at V and 5 bases at J, with 16 bases between the two ends. This CDR3 contains 15 residues.

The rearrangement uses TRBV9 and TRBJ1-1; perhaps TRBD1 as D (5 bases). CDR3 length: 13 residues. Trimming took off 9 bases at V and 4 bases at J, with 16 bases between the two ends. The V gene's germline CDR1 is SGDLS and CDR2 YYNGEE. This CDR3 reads CAIFREDGTEAFF. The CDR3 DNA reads TGTGCCATATTCAGGGAGGACGGCACTGAAGCTTTCTTT.

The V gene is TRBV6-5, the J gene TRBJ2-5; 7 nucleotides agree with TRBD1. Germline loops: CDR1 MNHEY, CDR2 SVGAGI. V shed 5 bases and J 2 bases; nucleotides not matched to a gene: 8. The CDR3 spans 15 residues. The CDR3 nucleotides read TGTGCCAGCAGTCGGACCCGGGACAGACAAGAGACCCAGTACTTC. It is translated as CASSRTRDRQETQYF.

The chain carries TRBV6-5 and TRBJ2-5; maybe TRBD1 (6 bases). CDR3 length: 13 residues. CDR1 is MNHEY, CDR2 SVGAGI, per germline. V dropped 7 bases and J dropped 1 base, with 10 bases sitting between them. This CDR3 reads CASTGQPQETQYF. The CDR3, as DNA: TGTGCCAGCACTGGACAGCCCCAAGAGACCCAGTACTTC.

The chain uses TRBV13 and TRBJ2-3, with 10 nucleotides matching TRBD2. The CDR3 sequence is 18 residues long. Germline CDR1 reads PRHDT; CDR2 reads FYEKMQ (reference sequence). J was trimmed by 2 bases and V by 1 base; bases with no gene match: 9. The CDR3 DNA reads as TGTGCCAGCAGCTTAGTGTTCGCTAGCGGGGGCATCACAGATACGCAGTATTTT. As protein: CASSLVFASGGITDTQYF.

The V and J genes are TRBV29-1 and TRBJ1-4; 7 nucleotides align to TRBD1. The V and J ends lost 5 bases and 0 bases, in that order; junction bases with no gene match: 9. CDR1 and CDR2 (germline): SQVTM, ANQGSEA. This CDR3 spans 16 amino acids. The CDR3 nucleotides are TGCAGCGTTTACGGGACAGAAGGTGCAACTAATGAAAAACTGTTTTTT. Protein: CSVYGTEGATNEKLFF.

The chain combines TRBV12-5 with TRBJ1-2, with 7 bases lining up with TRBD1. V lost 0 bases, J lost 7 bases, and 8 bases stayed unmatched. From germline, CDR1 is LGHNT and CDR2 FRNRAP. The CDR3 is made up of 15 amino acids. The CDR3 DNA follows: TGTGCTAGTGGTTTGGTGACAGGGTATTTGTTTGGCTACACCTTC. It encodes CASGLVTGYLFGYTF.

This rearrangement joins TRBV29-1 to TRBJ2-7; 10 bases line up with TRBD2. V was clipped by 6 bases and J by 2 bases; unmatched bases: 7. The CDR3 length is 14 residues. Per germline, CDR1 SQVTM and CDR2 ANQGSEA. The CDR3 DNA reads TGCAGCGTCGAGCTAGCGGGGGCCCCCTACGAGCAGTACTTC. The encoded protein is CSVELAGAPYEQYF.

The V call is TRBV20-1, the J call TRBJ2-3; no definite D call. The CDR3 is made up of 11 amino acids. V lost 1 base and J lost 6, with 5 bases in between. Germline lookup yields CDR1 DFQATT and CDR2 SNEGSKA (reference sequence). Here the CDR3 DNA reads TGCAGTGCTAGAGTTCCGGATACGCAGTATTTT. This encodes CSARVPDTQYF.

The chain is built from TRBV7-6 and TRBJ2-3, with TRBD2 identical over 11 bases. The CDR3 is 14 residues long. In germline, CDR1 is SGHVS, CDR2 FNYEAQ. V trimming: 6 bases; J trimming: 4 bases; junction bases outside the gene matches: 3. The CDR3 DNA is TGTGCCAGCAGGACTAGCGGGACAGCAGATACGCAGTATTTT. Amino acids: CASRTSGTADTQYF.

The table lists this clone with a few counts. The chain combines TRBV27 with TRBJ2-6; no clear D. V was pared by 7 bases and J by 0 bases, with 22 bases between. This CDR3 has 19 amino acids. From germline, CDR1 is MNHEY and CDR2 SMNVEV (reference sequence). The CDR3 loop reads CASTPDSALRFSGANVLTF. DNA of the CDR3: TGTGCCAGCACCCCCGATTCAGCACTACGATTCTCTGGGGCCAACGTCCTGACTTTC.

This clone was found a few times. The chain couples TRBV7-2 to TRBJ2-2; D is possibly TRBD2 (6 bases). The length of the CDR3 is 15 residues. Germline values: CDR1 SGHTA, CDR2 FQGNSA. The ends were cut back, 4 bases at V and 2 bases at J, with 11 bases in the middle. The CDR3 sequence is CASSSPGVNTGELFF. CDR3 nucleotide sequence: TGTGCCAGCAGCTCTCCGGGGGTTAACACCGGGGAGCTGTTTTTT.

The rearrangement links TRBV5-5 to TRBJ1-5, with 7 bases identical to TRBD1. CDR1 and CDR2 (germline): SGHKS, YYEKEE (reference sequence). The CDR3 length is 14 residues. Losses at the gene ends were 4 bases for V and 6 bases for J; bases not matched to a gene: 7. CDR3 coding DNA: TGTGCCAGCAGCCTAACAGGGGTAGGTCAGCCCCAGCATTTT. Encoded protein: CASSLTGVGQPQHF.

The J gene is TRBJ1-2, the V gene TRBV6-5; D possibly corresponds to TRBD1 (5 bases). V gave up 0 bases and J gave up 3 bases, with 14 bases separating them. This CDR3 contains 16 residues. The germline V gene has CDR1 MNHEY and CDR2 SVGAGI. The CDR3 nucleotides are TGTGCCAGCAGTTACTCTGCGGGAGGGGACGACTATGGCTACACCTTC. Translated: CASSYSAGGDDYGYTF.

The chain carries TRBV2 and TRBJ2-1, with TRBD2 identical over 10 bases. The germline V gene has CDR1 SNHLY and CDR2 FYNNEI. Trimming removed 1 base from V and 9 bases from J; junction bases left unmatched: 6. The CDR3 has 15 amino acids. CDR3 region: CASSEVSGGGLEQFF. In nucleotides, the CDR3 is TGTGCCAGCAGTGAAGTGAGCGGGGGGGGCCTTGAGCAGTTCTTC.

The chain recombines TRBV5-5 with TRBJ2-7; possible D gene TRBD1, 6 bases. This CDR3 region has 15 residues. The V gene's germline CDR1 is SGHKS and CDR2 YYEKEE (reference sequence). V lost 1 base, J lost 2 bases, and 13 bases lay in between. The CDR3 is CASSLFDRTAYEQYF. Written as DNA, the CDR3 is TGTGCCAGCAGCTTGTTTGACCGGACAGCCTACGAGCAGTACTTC.

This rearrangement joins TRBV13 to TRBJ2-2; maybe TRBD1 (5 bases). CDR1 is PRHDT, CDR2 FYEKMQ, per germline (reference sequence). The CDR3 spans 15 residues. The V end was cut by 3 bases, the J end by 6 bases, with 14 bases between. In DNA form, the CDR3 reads TGTGCCAGCAGCTTCAGGTTTGGGGCACCCGGGGAGCTGTTTTTT. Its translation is CASSFRFGAPGELFF.